One and the same sample provided the 31 T cell receptor beta chains below, sequenced in a study of radiotherapy plus CTLA-4 blockade in lung cancer (dated by TCRdb to 2016 to 2019). The library was made by the immunoSEQ multiplex PCR assay. TCRdb limited this immuneACCESS table to in-frame rearrangements with V and J called. A share of clones is missing; checked studies link under half to unresolved V genes, and the rest is unexplained. The sample has more than 50,000 clones on record, around 76% of them singletons. The ten biggest clones cover about 3.1% of the sample. Sequences were derived from peripheral blood, sampled from a patient treated with radiotherapy plus ipilimumab. These receptors all stem from a human donor with non-small cell lung cancer who had a complete response to radiotherapy plus ipilimumab.

The chain combines TRBV30 with TRBJ1-6; D unresolved. The CDR3 has 16 amino acids. Germline values: CDR1 GTSNPN, CDR2 SVGIG (reference sequence). Trimming took 0 bases from V and 9 from J, leaving 18 bases between them. In nucleotides, the CDR3 is TGTGCCTGGAGTGTGGAGGGCGGAGCTTCTCTTTCACCCCTCCACTTT. This encodes CAWSVEGGASLSPLHF.

The chain employs TRBV9 and TRBJ2-7; the D gene is possibly TRBD2 (5 bases). Per germline, CDR1 SGDLS and CDR2 YYNGEE. Between the trimmed V and J ends, which lost 3 bases and 1 base, there was a span of 11 bases. This CDR3 has 14 amino acids. In nucleotides, the CDR3 is TGTGCCAGCAGCGGGGCGGGCAAGTCCTACGAGCAGTACTTC. It yields the protein CASSGAGKSYEQYF.

This clone occurred once. The chain combines TRBV28 with TRBJ1-2; 10 nucleotides agree with TRBD1. CDR1 and CDR2 (germline): MDHEN, SYDVKM. CDR3 length: 12 residues. Trimming removed 6 bases from V and 8 bases from J; junction bases left unmatched: 3. The CDR3 protein is CASSRTGGGYTF. The CDR3 nucleotides read TGTGCCAGCAGCCGGACAGGGGGGGGCTACACCTTC.

V is TRBV7-2 and J is TRBJ2-7; D is ambiguous. The CDR3 spans 13 residues. V was shortened by 5 bases and J by 0 bases, with 8 bases between the two germline ends. Germline CDR1 SGHTA, CDR2 FQGNSA. CDR3 sequence: CASSPPLSYEQYF. DNA of the CDR3: TGTGCCAGCAGCCCCCCTCTCTCCTACGAGCAGTACTTC.

The rearrangement uses TRBV14 and TRBJ2-3, with D perhaps matching TRBD2 (6 bases). The CDR3 totals 15 residues. The germline CDR1 and CDR2 sequences are SGHDN and FVKESK. V dropped 2 bases and J dropped 4 bases, with 13 bases sitting between them. CDR3 nucleotide sequence: TGTGCCAGCAGCCAACTGGCGGGGTTGGCAGATACGCAGTATTTT. Translation: CASSQLAGLADTQYF.

The chain uses TRBV20-1 and TRBJ2-7, with D perhaps matching TRBD1 (5 bases). The length of the CDR3 is 11 residues. Germline CDR1 reads DFQATT; CDR2 reads SNEGSKA (reference sequence). Trimming removed 4 bases from V and 3 bases from J, with 7 bases in between. The CDR3 is CSAIDSYEQYF. The CDR3 DNA follows: TGCAGTGCTATAGACAGCTACGAGCAGTACTTC.

J is TRBJ2-5 and V is TRBV6-6; 9 bases align to TRBD1. This CDR3 spans 13 amino acids. Germline V gene lookup returns CDR1 MNHNY and CDR2 SVGAGI (reference sequence). V trimming: 6 bases; J trimming: 5 bases; junction bases outside the gene matches: 4. In nucleotides, the CDR3 is TGTGCCAGCAGGGGGACAGGGCAGGAGACCCAGTACTTC. Translating it yields CASRGTGQETQYF.

This clone was seen ten or more times. The V call is TRBV28, the J call TRBJ1-1; no firm D call. Germline loops: CDR1 MDHEN, CDR2 SYDVKM. The V gene lost 4 bases and the J gene lost 1 base, with 22 bases spanning the gap. The CDR3 is 18 residues long. Written as DNA, the CDR3 is TGTGCCAGCAGTTATCGGACGGGTTACCGGGCGGGGAACACTGAAGCTTTCTTT. It specifies CASSYRTGYRAGNTEAFF.

The V gene is TRBV5-1, the J gene TRBJ2-5; a weak D match, TRBD1 (5 bases). CDR1 and CDR2 from the germline V gene are SGHRS and YFSETQ. The CDR3 is 15 amino acids. Trimming stripped 0 bases from V and 2 bases from J, with 11 bases between. The CDR3 DNA follows: TGCGCCAGCAGCTTGGCCGGAGCAGGGCAAGAGACCCAGTACTTC. As protein: CASSLAGAGQETQYF.

The chain is built from TRBV5-1 and TRBJ1-1, with TRBD1 matching 7 bases. CDR1 is SGHRS, CDR2 YFSETQ, per germline. CDR3 length: 14 amino acids. The V and J ends lost 4 bases and 0 bases, in that order; junction bases with no gene match: 3. The CDR3 protein is CASSGTVVNTEAFF. The CDR3 coding sequence is TGCGCCAGCAGCGGGACAGTGGTGAACACTGAAGCTTTCTTT.

This chain links TRBV7-2 with TRBJ1-3, with TRBD1 identical over 7 bases. With 6 bases clipped from V and 5 bases from J, the junction kept 7 bases outside the gene matches. This CDR3 region has 14 residues. CDR1 is SGHTA, CDR2 FQGNSA, per germline. The DNA of the CDR3 is TGTGCCAGCAGTAAAAGGAGGGGGCGAAACACCATATATTTT. Residues: CASSKRRGRNTIYF.

The J gene is TRBJ2-1, the V gene TRBV30; D is possibly TRBD1 (6 bases). The CDR3 runs 15 residues. The germline V and J ends were trimmed by 0 bases and 5 bases, with 14 bases remaining between them. Germline V gene lookup returns CDR1 GTSNPN and CDR2 SVGIG (reference sequence). This chain's CDR3 is CAWSVLDSKNNEQFF. The CDR3 DNA follows: TGTGCCTGGAGTGTTTTGGACAGTAAAAACAATGAGCAGTTCTTC. Using reference TRBV30 and TRBJ2-1 for the parts outside the CDR3, the full variable domain is SQTIHQWPATLVQPVGSPLSLECTVEGTSNPNLYWYRQAAGRGLQLLFYSVGIGQISSEVPQNLSASRPQDRQFILSSKKLLLSDSGFYLCAWSVLDSKNNEQFFGPGTRLTVL.

The sample holds a few counts of this clone. In DNA form, the CDR3 reads TGTGCCAGCAGTTACTCGGGTGGGGGGACCTACGAGCAGTACTTC. Protein product: CASSYSGGGTYEQYF. The chain joins TRBV6-5 to TRBJ2-7; weak D call: TRBD2 (6 bases). This CDR3 is 15 amino acids long. Deletions cut 0 bases from V and 2 bases from J, with 11 bases between. Germline loops: CDR1 MNHEY, CDR2 SVGAGI.

This clone has just one count. The V call is TRBV25-1, the J call TRBJ2-7; 10 bases fit TRBD2. Germline CDR1 and CDR2: MGHDK and SYGVNS. CDR3 length: 15 amino acids. Germline trimming cut 2 bases from V and 3 bases from J; bases unmatched to any gene: 4. CDR3 nucleotides: TGTGCCAGCAGTGAACCTAGCGGGAGTATCTACGAGCAGTACTTC. Translated, it gives CASSEPSGSIYEQYF.

This clone occurred once. This rearrangement joins TRBV25-1 to TRBJ1-1; TRBD1 is a possible D gene (5 bases). The CDR3 contains 13 residues. CDR1 is MGHDK, CDR2 SYGVNS, per germline. V shed 5 bases and J shed 7 bases, with 14 bases lying between them. CDR3 DNA: TGTGCCAGCAGTCCAACGGGAGGGGTTGAAGCTTTCTTT. Amino acid sequence: CASSPTGGVEAFF.

This chain joins TRBV29-1 and TRBJ1-1; no clear D gene. In germline, CDR1 is SQVTM, CDR2 ANQGSEA. The CDR3 has 10 amino acids. Trimming left V 7 bases short and J 3 bases short, with 6 bases between. The CDR3 loop is CSALDTEAFF. As DNA, the CDR3 is TGCAGCGCACTGGACACTGAAGCTTTCTTT.

This chain links TRBV2 with TRBJ1-5; a possible D gene is TRBD1 (6 bases). V lost 5 bases and J 6 bases, leaving 17 bases between the germline ends. CDR3 length equals 15 residues. Germline V lookup: CDR1 SNHLY, CDR2 FYNNEI. CDR3 coding DNA: TGTGCCAGCAGTCGACAAAGGGGGGGGAGTCAGCCCCAGCATTTT. Amino acid sequence: CASSRQRGGSQPQHF.

The genes are TRBV28 and TRBJ2-3; 9 bases are shared with TRBD2. V shed 7 bases, J shed 4 bases, and the junction held 9 bases outside the gene matches. The length of the CDR3 is 15 residues. Looked up from germline, CDR1 is MDHEN and CDR2 is SYDVKM. The CDR3 DNA reads as TGTGCCAGCATCCACGCGGGGGGGAGCCCAGATACGCAGTATTTT. This gives the protein CASIHAGGSPDTQYF.

The chain links TRBV28 to TRBJ2-5; possible D gene TRBD2, 6 bases. The germline V gene has CDR1 MDHEN and CDR2 SYDVKM. Trimming pared 1 base from V and 4 bases from J, leaving 16 bases between. The CDR3 sequence is 16 residues long. CDR3 residues: CASSLYMGGLGETQYF. DNA for the CDR3: TGTGCCAGCAGTTTATATATGGGGGGATTGGGAGAGACCCAGTACTTC. Complete variable domain (other parts from reference TRBV28 and TRBJ2-5): DVKVTQSSRYLVKRTGEKVFLECVQDMDHENMFWYRQDPGLGLRLIYFSYDVKMKEKGDIPEGYSVSREKKERFSLILESASTNQTSMYLCASSLYMGGLGETQYFGPGTRLLVL.

V usage is TRBV7-9 and J usage is TRBJ2-7; 10 nucleotides agree with TRBD1. This CDR3 spans 16 amino acids. Germline values: CDR1 SEHNR, CDR2 FQNEAQ (reference sequence). V shed 1 base, J shed 2 bases, and the junction held 5 bases outside the gene matches. The CDR3 region is CASSLVTGQGTYEQYF. CDR3 nucleotide sequence: TGTGCCAGCAGCTTAGTAACGGGACAGGGGACCTACGAGCAGTACTTC.

There are many counts of this clone. The chain carries TRBV2 and TRBJ2-5, with 11 bases aligning to TRBD2. With 6 bases clipped from V and 6 bases from J, the junction kept 9 bases outside the gene matches. Germline CDR1 is SNHLY and CDR2 is FYNNEI. The CDR3 loop spans 15 amino acids. The DNA of the CDR3 is TGTGCCAGCAGCCAAATAGCGGGGGGGACGAAGACCCAGTACTTC. Translating gives CASSQIAGGTKTQYF.

The chain is built from TRBV6-1 and TRBJ1-5; no clear D. The germline gives CDR1 MNHNS, CDR2 SASEGT. The CDR3 loop spans 18 amino acids. With 0 bases removed from V and 2 bases from J, the gap between germline ends came to 17 bases. CDR3: CASSEARSSLRGNQPQHF. Written as DNA, the CDR3 is TGTGCCAGCAGTGAAGCCCGTTCGTCGCTTCGAGGCAATCAGCCCCAGCATTTT.

J is TRBJ2-7 and V is TRBV27, with 10 bases fitting TRBD1. V lost 2 bases and J lost 7; bases outside the gene matches: 8. This CDR3 contains 15 residues. Germline loops: CDR1 MNHEY, CDR2 SMNVEV (reference sequence). The CDR3 is CASSLGGQGVREQYF. Here the CDR3 DNA reads TGTGCCAGCAGTTTAGGTGGACAGGGGGTACGGGAGCAGTACTTC.

CDR3 in DNA: TGTGCCGGACGGGGGGGGAATTCCCCCCTACAAGAGACCCAGTACTTC. Translating gives CAGRGGNSPLQETQYF. The chain recombines TRBV30 with TRBJ2-5; 8 bases fit TRBD2. The CDR3 is made up of 16 amino acids. V dropped 8 bases and J dropped 2; count of bases not matched to a gene: 16. Germline lookup yields CDR1 GTSNPN and CDR2 SVGIG (reference sequence).

This clone was detected once. The CDR3 nucleotides read TGTGCCAGCAGTTTGACTAGCGGGAGGGTCTACGAGCAGTACTTC. Translating gives CASSLTSGRVYEQYF. The chain combines TRBV28 with TRBJ2-7; 14 nucleotides agree with TRBD2. Unmatched junction bases numbered 1, after V lost 3 bases and J lost 3 bases. The CDR3 extends over 15 amino acids. Germline V lookup: CDR1 MDHEN, CDR2 SYDVKM.

The rearrangement uses TRBV14 and TRBJ1-1; D call uncertain. Germline V lookup: CDR1 SGHDN, CDR2 FVKESK. The CDR3 totals 13 residues. Trimming left V 4 bases short and J 2 bases short, with 8 bases between. The DNA of the CDR3 is TGTGCCAGCAGCCGAGCGCTTAACACTGAAGCTTTCTTT. It encodes CASSRALNTEAFF.

The rearrangement uses TRBV5-1 and TRBJ2-3; 8 nucleotides match TRBD2. This CDR3 has 14 amino acids. Germline V gene sequence: CDR1 SGHRS, CDR2 YFSETQ. J lost 4 bases, V lost 5 bases, and 6 bases had no gene match. CDR3: CASRRLAGADTQYF. The CDR3 bases are TGCGCCAGCAGACGGCTAGCGGGTGCAGATACGCAGTATTTT. The whole variable domain, remainder taken from reference TRBV5-1 and TRBJ2-3, is KAGVTQTPRYLIKTRGQQVTLSCSPISGHRSVSWYQQTPGQGLQFLFEYFSETQRNKGNFPGRFSGRQFSNSRSEMNVSTLELGDSALYLCASRRLAGADTQYFGPGTRLTVL.

V gene TRBV28 combines with J gene TRBJ2-2; D remains ambiguous. This CDR3 is built from 12 residues. V was cut by 3 bases and J by 5 bases, with 4 bases left in between. Germline V CDR1 and CDR2: MDHEN, SYDVKM. This CDR3 is CASSLLTGELFF. The CDR3 DNA sequence: TGTGCCAGCAGTTTGTTAACCGGGGAGCTGTTTTTT.

The chain links TRBV28 to TRBJ1-5; D is undetermined. The germline V gene encodes CDR1 MDHEN and CDR2 SYDVKM. This CDR3 has 12 residues. Trimming cost V 4 bases and J 2 bases, with 3 bases left between them. The CDR3 DNA reads as TGTGCCAGCAGTTCCGGCAATCAGCCCCAGCATTTT. Translated: CASSSGNQPQHF.

This sequence joins TRBV18 and TRBJ2-1; D is possibly TRBD1 (5 bases). Trimming removed 2 bases from V and 10 bases from J, with 15 bases in between. Per the germline V gene, CDR1 is KGHSH and CDR2 is LQKENI. The CDR3 consists of 14 residues. CDR3: CASSPRQTEPEQFF. The CDR3 region has the DNA TGTGCCAGCTCACCAAGACAGACAGAACCCGAGCAGTTCTTC.

The V and J genes are TRBV30 and TRBJ1-6, with 8 bases aligning to TRBD1. Germline loops: CDR1 GTSNPN, CDR2 SVGIG (reference sequence). V dropped 7 bases and J dropped 10; count of bases not matched to a gene: 9. The CDR3 has 13 amino acids. Here the CDR3 DNA reads TGTGCCTACCGACAGGGGTCTGCCTCACCCCTCCACTTT. Its protein is CAYRQGSASPLHF. Full variable domain (outside the CDR3, taken from reference TRBV30 and TRBJ1-6): SQTIHQWPATLVQPVGSPLSLECTVEGTSNPNLYWYRQAAGRGLQLLFYSVGIGQISSEVPQNLSASRPQDRQFILSSKKLLLSDSGFYLCAYRQGSASPLHFGNGTRLTVT.